This T cell receptor (beta chain) was identified in a study of Graves' ophthalmopathy and Graves' hyperthyroidism (dated by TCRdb to 2016 to 2018). The study in broad terms: Peripheral blood was collected before any treatment was given, at the time of initial diagnosis. The study used TCR beta repertoire signatures to distinguish Graves' ophthalmopathy from Graves' hyperthyroidism and to predict progression to ophthalmopathy. In total, around 130 blood samples were TCR-sequenced: 40 to 45 ophthalmopathy, some 75 hyperthyroidism and approximately 17 hyperthyroidism-to-ophthalmopathy patients. To explore V-J signatures that distinguish ophthalmopathy from hyperthyroidism, a discovery set of roughly 98 patients was enrolled, made up of 40 to 45 with ophthalmopathy and 57 with stable hyperthyroidism. An independent validation cohort was composed of fewer than 20 hyperthyroidism patients and around 16 patients who later progressed from hyperthyroidism to ophthalmopathy. In more than five hyperthyroidism patients, the T-cell repertoires found in thyroid tissue were compared with those found in blood. Once sampling was done, hyperthyroidism patients were given methimazole at a starting dose of 30 mg daily, while ophthalmopathy patients were given high-dose intravenous methylprednisolone. The 75 to 100 discovery patients were divided at random into training and test sets in a 7:3 ratio. Broader findings and caveats from the paper: Among expanded thyroid clonotypes with frequency above 0.001, most also showed up in blood, which suggests that blood repertoires may reflect the thyroid immune response. No statistical method was used to set the sample size in advance, and the investigators knew which group each participant was assigned to. The 13-signature model separated ophthalmopathy from stable hyperthyroidism with approximately 90% sensitivity and 81% to 82% specificity in cross-validation, and 80%/75% in the test set. In validation, the model predicted ophthalmopathy progression with about 70% sensitivity and approximately 75% specificity; 12 predicted patients were CT-confirmed with GO in a median of about 7.1 months.

CDR3 length: 11 amino acids, cysteine to phenylalanine. The CDR3 DNA has 33 bases and is translated from base 1. CDR1 and CDR2, per the germline V gene, are MRHNA and SNTAGT. V sheds 8 bases and J sheds 4 bases, leaving 9 bases between their ends. Ophthalmopathy patients were characterized by moderately to severely active disease, a Clinical Activity Score of at least 3, a NOSPECS grade of at least 4, and a disease duration under 3 months. Patients with other autoimmune diseases, uncontrolled infections, pregnancy or lactation were excluded. Clinical symptoms, serum thyroxine, TRAb, thyroid ultrasound and orbital computed tomography formed the basis of the diagnosis. Using Ficoll-Paque density gradient centrifugation, PBMCs were isolated from less than 13 ml of fresh peripheral blood. Total RNA was extracted using Trizol reagent, and RNA quality was checked on an Agilent 2100 Bioanalyzer. TCR beta CDR3 regions were amplified from RNA transcripts for repertoire sequencing. The first round of RT-PCR was done with HTBI primers and the Qiagen OneStep RT-PCR kit, and was followed by a second round of multiplex PCR, then size selection and purification. Libraries were sequenced on an Illumina HiSeq2000 using paired-end 100 bp reads. The authors processed their data as follows. SOAPnuke was used to process the reads, throwing out any read that had adapters, had uncalled bases, had a mean Phred below 15, or lacked an exact constant-primer or identifier match. COPE v1.2.5 was used to merge high-quality paired reads. Each unique nucleotide sequence was treated as a clonotype, and MiTCR v1.1 was used to align the clonotypes to the IMGT TRB V, D and J references. The analysis was limited to V-J combinations with a frequency above 0.0001, which together covered 99.2% of the repertoires. A TCR clonal expansion and chaos score per V-J combination was defined as the ratio of F50 clonal expansion to chaos observed in the TCRdist matrix. Features were reduced by Welch's t-statistics and random forest to 10 to 15 V-J combinations, which fed a naive Bayes classifier. The similarity between thyroid and blood repertoires was quantified using the Morisita-Horn index. TCRdb reworked the public reads: Q25 trimming with fastp, MiXCR clone assembly, productive beta chains retained. Rows merge per CDR3 protein into single entries with the most common DNA and genes. TCRdb's processing, not the authors' own work, is the source of the V and J calls. The sample profile shows a few hundred thousand distinct CDR3 sequences; around a fifth of them were found once. Around two fifths of the sample goes to the ten largest clones.

Points on this clonotype: The clone's antigen remains unknown. One base away there is no much larger clone; base qualities are not given.

The rearrangement combines TRBV6-4 with TRBJ2-7, with no reliable assignment of the D segment. This TCR was recovered from a woman between 45 and 60 years old with Graves' ophthalmopathy. Donor details come from another sample of the same person, matched by shared clones. Sequencing used peripheral blood. The CDR3: CASLGGYEQYF. DNA sequence: TGTGCCAGCCTCGGCGGTTACGAGCAGTACTTC.